The following is a T cell receptor (beta chain) sequence with its context. This entry belongs to a study of blood T cell repertoires in COVID-19. Libraries were prepared by immunoSEQ multiplex PCR; TCRdb keeps only in-frame clonotypes and omits some of them. The data contain over 60,000 clones, more than 70% of them singletons. Deletions cut 4 bases from V and 1 base from J, with 7 bases between. This CDR3 is built from 13 residues. Per germline, CDR1 LNHDA and CDR2 SQIVND (reference sequence). The sequence was collected from a man aged 65 to 79 with active or convalescent COVID-19. The sequenced sample consisted of peripheral blood. This chain links TRBV19 with TRBJ1-2, with unresolved D. CDR3 coding DNA: TGTGCCAGTAGTACGCAGGTTAACTATGGCTACACCTTC. Amino acid sequence: CASSTQVNYGYTF.